Listed below are T cell receptor beta chains from one sample, sequenced in a study of identical twins. TCRdb itself ran the 5' RACE reads through MiXCR, one entry per CDR3 protein. The sample has some 690,000 distinct CDR3 sequences; around 20% are singletons. Separately, the same data were catalogued under a study of T cells expressing NK-cell markers.

Sample: PBMCs. Every receptor here comes from a woman aged 18 to 35 in good health. CDR3s include the opening cysteine and the closing phenylalanine or tryptophan. A D gene is named only where the DNA matches it firmly. The size entry is marked missing in some rows and otherwise reads once, few, many or a size class.

clone size,J gene,D gene,V gene,CDR3 protein,CDR3 DNA
-,TRBJ2-1,-,TRBV5-1,CASSLSSTLYNEQFF,TGCGCCAGCAGCTTGAGCTCCACGTTATACAATGAGCAGTTCTTC
few,TRBJ2-3,-,TRBV20-1,CSDRKLHTTDTQYF,TGCAGCGACCGGAAACTGCACACCACAGATACGCAGTATTTT
-,TRBJ2-5,TRBD1,TRBV12-3/TRBV12-4,CASSPNTGTGGLKETQYF,TGTGCCAGCAGTCCCAACACCGGGACAGGGGGTCTCAAAGAGACCCAGTACTTC
few,TRBJ2-1,TRBD1,TRBV10-2,CASSWGQGEQFF,TGCGCCAGCAGTTGGGGACAGGGCGAGCAGTTCTTC
-,TRBJ1-2,-,TRBV12-3/TRBV12-4,CASSLGGTRYGYTF,TGTGCCAGCAGCCTAGGAGGCACCCGATATGGCTACACCTTC
few,TRBJ1-5,TRBD1,TRBV20-1,CSASGGGGQPQHF,TGCAGTGCTAGCGGAGGGGGCGGTCAGCCCCAGCATTTT
few,TRBJ2-1,-,TRBV7-7,CASSLRLTRAYNEQFF,TGTGCCAGCAGCCTCCGTCTGACACGAGCCTACAATGAGCAGTTCTTC
many,TRBJ2-5,-,TRBV13,CASSLRLLEETQYF,TGTGCCAGCAGCTTAAGATTATTGGAAGAGACCCAGTACTTC
-,TRBJ2-5,-,TRBV3-1,CASSQDRLATETQYF,TGTGCCAGCAGCCAAGATCGGTTAGCGACGGAGACCCAGTACTTC
many,TRBJ2-7,-,TRBV5-1,CASSSRTSTDSGGLGGQYF,TGCGCCAGCAGTTCGCGAACGTCGACTGATAGTGGTGGCCTCGGCGGGCAGTACTTC
-,TRBJ2-1,TRBD1,TRBV27,CASSPRDRGDPEQFF,TGTGCCAGCAGTCCTCGGGACAGGGGAGACCCTGAGCAGTTCTTC
few,TRBJ2-7,TRBD2,TRBV12-3/TRBV12-4,CASSSPTSGSYEQYF,TGTGCCAGCAGTTCCCCGACTAGCGGGAGTTACGAGCAGTACTTC
-,TRBJ2-3,TRBD2,TRBV9,CASSVGLAGYGDTQYF,TGTGCCAGCAGCGTAGGACTAGCGGGATATGGAGATACGCAGTATTTT
few,TRBJ1-6,TRBD1,TRBV20-1,CSAPGQVSSSPLHF,TGCAGTGCTCCGGGACAGGTATCGTCTTCACCCCTCCACTTT
-,TRBJ2-4,-,TRBV11-3,CASKTPEKNIQYF,TGTGCCAGCAAGACGCCGGAGAAAAACATTCAGTACTTC
few,TRBJ1-1,-,TRBV5-5,CASSLEPRGSEAFF,TGTGCCAGCAGCTTGGAACCTCGGGGATCTGAAGCTTTCTTT
-,TRBJ1-5,-,TRBV12-3/TRBV12-4,CASSLAAEQPQHF,TGTGCCAGCAGTTTAGCGGCGGAGCAGCCCCAGCATTTT
few,TRBJ2-1,TRBD2,TRBV20-1,CSATLAGRREQFF,TGCAGTGCTACACTAGCGGGGCGTCGTGAGCAGTTCTTC
-,TRBJ2-1,TRBD2,TRBV5-1,CASSPTSGGDNEQFF,TGCGCCAGCAGCCCTACTAGCGGGGGAGACAATGAGCAGTTCTTC
once,TRBJ2-4,-,TRBV14,CASSQGWASKNIQYF,TGTGCCAGCAGCCAAGGCTGGGCTTCCAAAAACATTCAGTACTTC
few,TRBJ2-2,-,TRBV12-3/TRBV12-4,CAQNVGGTGELFF,TGTGCCCAAAACGTCGGGGGCACCGGGGAGCTGTTTTTT
many,TRBJ1-2,-,TRBV12-3/TRBV12-4,CASSLDYGYTF,TGTGCCAGCAGCTTGGACTATGGCTACACCTTC
few,TRBJ2-1,-,TRBV10-3,CAISESSSEQFF,TGTGCCATCAGTGAGTCTAGTTCTGAGCAGTTCTTC
-,TRBJ2-1,-,TRBV20-1,CSARVPDGYNEQFF,TGCAGTGCTAGAGTGCCGGACGGATACAATGAGCAGTTCTTC
many,TRBJ1-5,-,TRBV12-3/TRBV12-4,CASKWQGWQPQHF,TGTGCCAGCAAATGGCAGGGGTGGCAGCCCCAGCATTTT
-,TRBJ2-7,-,TRBV10-3,CAISTGYEQYF,TGTGCCATCAGCACAGGGTACGAGCAGTACTTC
-,TRBJ2-1,-,TRBV14,CASSQVTPLDVQFF,TGTGCCAGCAGCCAAGTTACGCCCTTAGATGTGCAGTTCTTC
few,TRBJ2-1,-,TRBV27,CASSLRGVGEQFF,TGTGCCAGCAGTTTAAGAGGGGTCGGTGAGCAGTTCTTC
few,TRBJ2-7,-,TRBV6-6,CASSYLFGYEQYF,TGTGCCAGCAGTTACCTCTTCGGCTACGAGCAGTACTTC
-,TRBJ2-7,TRBD2,TRBV5-1,CASSLLGLAVDLEQYF,TGCGCCAGCAGCCTTCTAGGACTAGCGGTTGATCTGGAGCAGTACTTC
-,TRBJ2-7,TRBD2,TRBV7-2,CASSPNPSGSNEQYF,TGTGCCAGCAGCCCAAACCCTAGCGGGAGTAACGAGCAGTACTTC
many,TRBJ2-3,-,TRBV5-1,CASSIDRGTDTQYF,TGCGCCAGCAGCATCGACAGAGGCACAGATACGCAGTATTTT
-,TRBJ2-7,-,TRBV6-2/TRBV6-3,CASSYPRQDGYEQYF,TGTGCCAGCAGTTACCCCCGACAGGATGGTTACGAGCAGTACTTC
-,TRBJ2-1,-,TRBV11-2,CASSLFPARGGYNEQFF,TGTGCCAGCAGCTTGTTCCCCGCGAGAGGGGGATACAATGAGCAGTTCTTC
few,TRBJ2-1,-,TRBV7-9,CASSLESRGHNEQFF,TGTGCCAGCAGCTTAGAATCTAGGGGTCACAATGAGCAGTTCTTC
-,TRBJ2-1,-,TRBV6-1,CASTMEDPRNEQFF,TGTGCCAGCACCATGGAGGACCCAAGGAATGAGCAGTTCTTC
few,TRBJ2-1,-,TRBV12-3/TRBV12-4,CASSFGAWGDEQFF,TGTGCCAGCAGTTTCGGGGCGTGGGGGGATGAGCAGTTCTTC
-,TRBJ2-7,-,TRBV4-2,CASSQGGTGETYEQYF,TGTGCCAGCAGCCAAGGAGGAACGGGGGAAACCTACGAGCAGTACTTC
-,TRBJ2-1,TRBD2,TRBV3-1,CASSQEPRGVTYNEQFF,TGTGCCAGCAGCCAAGAGCCCCGGGGGGTCACCTACAATGAGCAGTTCTTC
-,TRBJ2-1,-,TRBV20-1,CSVSRASYNEQFF,TGCAGTGTGTCCCGGGCTTCCTACAATGAGCAGTTCTTC
-,TRBJ1-5,TRBD1,TRBV6-6,CASTGQGINQPQHF,TGTGCCAGCACAGGACAGGGAATCAATCAGCCCCAGCATTTT
few,TRBJ2-1,TRBD2,TRBV12-3/TRBV12-4,CASSAPREDHEQFF,TGTGCCAGCAGTGCCCCCCGGGAGGATCATGAGCAGTTCTTC
-,TRBJ2-7,-,TRBV20-1,CSASRTHSYEQYF,TGCAGTGCTAGCCGGACTCATTCCTACGAGCAGTACTTC
-,TRBJ2-1,TRBD2,TRBV20-1,CSARDYRGSGGGSSYNEQFF,TGCAGTGCTAGAGATTACAGGGGGAGCGGGGGGGGTTCGTCCTACAATGAGCAGTTCTTC
few,TRBJ2-3,-,TRBV4-2,CASSSRQAASTDTQYF,TGTGCCAGCAGCTCCCGACAGGCAGCCAGTACAGATACGCAGTATTTT
few,TRBJ2-1,-,TRBV7-2,CASSHFVREQFF,TGTGCCAGCAGCCACTTCGTAAGGGAGCAGTTCTTC
many,TRBJ2-3,-,TRBV5-1,CASSLALGTQYF,TGCGCCAGCAGCTTGGCTTTGGGTACGCAGTATTTT
many,TRBJ1-2,-,TRBV20-1,CSARAIGKEGGYTF,TGCAGTGCTAGAGCAATAGGCAAGGAAGGTGGCTACACCTTC
many,TRBJ2-7,-,TRBV6-2/TRBV6-3,CASKVAPTPTYEQYF,TGTGCCAGCAAGGTCGCACCCACCCCAACCTACGAGCAGTACTTC
few,TRBJ1-1,-,TRBV29-1,CSVSGTEAFF,TGCAGCGTTTCGGGCACTGAAGCTTTCTTT
many,TRBJ2-3,-,TRBV12-3/TRBV12-4,CASSSRSDTQYF,TGTGCCAGCAGTAGTCGGTCAGATACGCAGTATTTT
-,TRBJ1-6,-,TRBV27,CASRTGALSPLHF,TGTGCCAGCAGGACCGGGGCTCTGTCACCCCTCCACTTT
-,TRBJ2-4,TRBD2,TRBV7-2,CASSLQSGRWGNIQYF,TGTGCCAGCAGCTTGCAGAGCGGGAGATGGGGAAACATTCAGTACTTC